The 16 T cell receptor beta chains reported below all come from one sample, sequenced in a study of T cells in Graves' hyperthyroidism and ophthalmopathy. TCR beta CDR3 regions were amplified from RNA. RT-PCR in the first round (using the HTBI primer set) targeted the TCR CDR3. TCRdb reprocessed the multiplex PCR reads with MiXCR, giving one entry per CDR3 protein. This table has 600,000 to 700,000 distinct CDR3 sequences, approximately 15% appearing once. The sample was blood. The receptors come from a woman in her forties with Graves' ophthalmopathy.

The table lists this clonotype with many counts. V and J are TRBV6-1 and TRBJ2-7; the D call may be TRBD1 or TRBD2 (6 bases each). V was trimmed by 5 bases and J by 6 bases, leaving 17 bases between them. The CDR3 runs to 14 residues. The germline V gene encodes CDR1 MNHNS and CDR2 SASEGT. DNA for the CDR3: TGTGCCAGCAGTATAACCGTGGGGGGCAGCGAGCAGTACTTC. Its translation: CASSITVGGSEQYF.

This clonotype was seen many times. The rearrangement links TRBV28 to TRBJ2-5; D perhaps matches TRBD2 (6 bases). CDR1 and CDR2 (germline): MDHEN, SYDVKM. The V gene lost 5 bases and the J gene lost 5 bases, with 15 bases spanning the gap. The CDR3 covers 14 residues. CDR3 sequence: CASSEHEAGETQYF. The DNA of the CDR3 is TGTGCCAGCAGTGAACATGAGGCGGGGGAGACCCAGTACTTC.

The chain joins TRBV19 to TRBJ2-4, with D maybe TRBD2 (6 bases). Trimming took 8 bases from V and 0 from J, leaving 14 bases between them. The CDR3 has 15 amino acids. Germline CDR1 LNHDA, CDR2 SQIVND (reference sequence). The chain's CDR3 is CASEGREGAKNIQYF. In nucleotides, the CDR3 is TGTGCCAGTGAAGGGCGGGAAGGAGCCAAAAACATTCAGTACTTC.

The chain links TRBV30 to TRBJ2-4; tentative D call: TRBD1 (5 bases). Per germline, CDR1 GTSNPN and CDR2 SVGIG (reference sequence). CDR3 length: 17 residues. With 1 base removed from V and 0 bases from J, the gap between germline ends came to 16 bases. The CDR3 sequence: CAWSASRTPLAKNIQYF. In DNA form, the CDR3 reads TGTGCCTGGAGTGCCTCCCGGACACCGCTAGCCAAAAACATTCAGTACTTC.

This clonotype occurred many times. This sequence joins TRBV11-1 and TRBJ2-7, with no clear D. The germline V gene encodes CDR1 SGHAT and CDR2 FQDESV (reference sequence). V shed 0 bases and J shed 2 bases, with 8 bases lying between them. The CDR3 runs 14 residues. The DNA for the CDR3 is TGTGCCAGCAGCTTAGCCCCTGGAGCCTACGAGCAGTACTTC. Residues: CASSLAPGAYEQYF.

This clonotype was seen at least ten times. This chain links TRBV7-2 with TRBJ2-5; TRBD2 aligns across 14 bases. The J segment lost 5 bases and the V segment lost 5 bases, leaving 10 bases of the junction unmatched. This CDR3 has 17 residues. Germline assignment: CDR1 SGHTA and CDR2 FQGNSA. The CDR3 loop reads CASSPGTSGRGVETQYF. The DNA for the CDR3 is TGTGCCAGCAGCCCCGGGACTAGCGGGAGAGGGGTGGAGACCCAGTACTTC.

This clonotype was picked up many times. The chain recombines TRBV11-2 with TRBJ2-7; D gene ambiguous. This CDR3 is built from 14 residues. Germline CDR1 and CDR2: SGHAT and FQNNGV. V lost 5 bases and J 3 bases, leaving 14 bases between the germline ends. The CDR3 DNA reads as TGTGCCAGCAGCCGAACTCGACCCGACTACGAGCAGTACTTC. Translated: CASSRTRPDYEQYF.

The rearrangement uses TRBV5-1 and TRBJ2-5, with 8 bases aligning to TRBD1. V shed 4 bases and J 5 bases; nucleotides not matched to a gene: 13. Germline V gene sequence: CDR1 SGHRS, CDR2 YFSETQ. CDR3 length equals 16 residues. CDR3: CASSRGTGGYLETQYF. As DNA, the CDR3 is TGCGCCAGCAGCCGTGGTACAGGGGGTTATTTGGAGACCCAGTACTTC.

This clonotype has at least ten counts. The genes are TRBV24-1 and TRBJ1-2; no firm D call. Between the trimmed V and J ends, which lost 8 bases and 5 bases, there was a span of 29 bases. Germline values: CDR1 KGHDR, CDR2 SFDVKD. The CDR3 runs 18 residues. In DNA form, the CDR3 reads TGTGCCACCACTACGACCGGGGTCGGACCCTCAATACGGTATGGCTACACCTTC. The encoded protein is CATTTTGVGPSIRYGYTF.

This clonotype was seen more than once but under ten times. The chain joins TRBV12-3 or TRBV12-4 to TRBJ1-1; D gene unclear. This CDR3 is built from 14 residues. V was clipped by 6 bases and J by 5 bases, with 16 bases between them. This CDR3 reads CASSLGGRSTEAFF. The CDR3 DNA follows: TGTGCCAGCAGCCTAGGCGGCAGGTCGACTGAAGCTTTCTTT.

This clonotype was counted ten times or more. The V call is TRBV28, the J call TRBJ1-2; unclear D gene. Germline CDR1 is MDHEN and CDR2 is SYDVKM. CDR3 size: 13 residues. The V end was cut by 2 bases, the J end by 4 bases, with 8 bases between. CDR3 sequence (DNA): TGTGCCAGCAGTTTAGGTCACACCTATGGCTACACCTTC. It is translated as CASSLGHTYGYTF.

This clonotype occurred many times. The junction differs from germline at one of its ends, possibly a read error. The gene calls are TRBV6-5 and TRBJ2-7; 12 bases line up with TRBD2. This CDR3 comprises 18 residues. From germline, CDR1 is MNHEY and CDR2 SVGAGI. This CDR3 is CTSRSGTSGLSFSYEQYF. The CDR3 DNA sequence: TGTACCAGCAGGTCCGGGACTAGCGGGTTATCCTTCTCCTACGAGCAGTACTTC.

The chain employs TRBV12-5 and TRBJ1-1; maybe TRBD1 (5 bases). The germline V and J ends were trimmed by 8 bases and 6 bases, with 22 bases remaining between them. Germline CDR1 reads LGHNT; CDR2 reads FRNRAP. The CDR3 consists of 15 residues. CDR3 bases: TGTGCTAGTTCGTCCCCCACAGGAATTGGCGCTGAAGCTTTCTTT. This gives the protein CASSSPTGIGAEAFF.

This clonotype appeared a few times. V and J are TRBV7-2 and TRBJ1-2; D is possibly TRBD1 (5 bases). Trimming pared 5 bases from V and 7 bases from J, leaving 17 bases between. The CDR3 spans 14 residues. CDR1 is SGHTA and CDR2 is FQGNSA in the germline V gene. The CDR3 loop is CASSQGGISGGYTF. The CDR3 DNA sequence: TGTGCCAGCAGCCAGGGAGGAATTTCCGGTGGCTACACCTTC.

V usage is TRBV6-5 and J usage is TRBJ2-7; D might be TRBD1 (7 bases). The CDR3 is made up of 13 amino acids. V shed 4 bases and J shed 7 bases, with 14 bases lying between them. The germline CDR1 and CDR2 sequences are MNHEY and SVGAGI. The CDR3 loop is CASSWTEGAEQYF. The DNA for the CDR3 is TGTGCCAGCAGTTGGACGGAGGGGGCAGAGCAGTACTTC.

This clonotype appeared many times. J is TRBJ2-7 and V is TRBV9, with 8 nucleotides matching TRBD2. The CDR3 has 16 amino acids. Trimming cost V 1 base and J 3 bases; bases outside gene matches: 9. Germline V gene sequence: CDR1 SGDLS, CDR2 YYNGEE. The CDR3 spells CASSVCAGRVDYEQYF. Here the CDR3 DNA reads TGTGCCAGCAGCGTATGTGCCGGGAGGGTCGACTACGAGCAGTACTTC. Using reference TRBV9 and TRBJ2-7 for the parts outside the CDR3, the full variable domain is DSGVTQTPKHLITATGQRVTLRCSPRSGDLSVYWYQQSLDQGLQFLIQYYNGEERAKGNILERFSAQQFPDLHSELNLSSLELGDSALYFCASSVCAGRVDYEQYFGPGTRLTVT.